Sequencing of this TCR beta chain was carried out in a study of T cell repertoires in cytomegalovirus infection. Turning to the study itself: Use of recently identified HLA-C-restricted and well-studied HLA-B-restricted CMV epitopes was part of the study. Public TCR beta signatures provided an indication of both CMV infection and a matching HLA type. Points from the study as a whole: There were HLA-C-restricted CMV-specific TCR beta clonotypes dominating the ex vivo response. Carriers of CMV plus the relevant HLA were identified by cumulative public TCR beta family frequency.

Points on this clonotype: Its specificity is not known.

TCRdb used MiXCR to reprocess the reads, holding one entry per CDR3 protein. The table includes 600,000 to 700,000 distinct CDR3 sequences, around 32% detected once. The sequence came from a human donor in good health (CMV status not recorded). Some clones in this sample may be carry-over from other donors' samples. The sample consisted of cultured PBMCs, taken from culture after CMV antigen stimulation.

Here the CDR3 DNA reads TGTGCCAGCACCCCCCAAAGACGGCAAGAGACCCAGTACTTC. This encodes CASTPQRRQETQYF. The chain uses TRBV6-1 and TRBJ2-5; D uncertain. The germline V and J ends were trimmed by 7 bases and 2 bases, with 14 bases remaining between them. There are 14 residues in the CDR3. CDR1 is MNHNS, CDR2 SASEGT, per germline.